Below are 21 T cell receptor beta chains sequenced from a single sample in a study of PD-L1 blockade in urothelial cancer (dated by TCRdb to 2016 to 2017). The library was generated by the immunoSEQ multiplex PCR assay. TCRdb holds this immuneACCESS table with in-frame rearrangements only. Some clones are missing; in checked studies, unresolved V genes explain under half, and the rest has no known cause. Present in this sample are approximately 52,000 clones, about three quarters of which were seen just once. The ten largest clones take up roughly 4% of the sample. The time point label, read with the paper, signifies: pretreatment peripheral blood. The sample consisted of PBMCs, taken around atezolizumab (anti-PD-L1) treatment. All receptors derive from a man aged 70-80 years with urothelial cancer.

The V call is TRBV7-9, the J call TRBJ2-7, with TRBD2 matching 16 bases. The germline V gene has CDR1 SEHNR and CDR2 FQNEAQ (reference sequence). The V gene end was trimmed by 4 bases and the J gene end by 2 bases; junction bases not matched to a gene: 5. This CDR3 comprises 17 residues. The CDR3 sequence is CASSSSGTSGRAYEQYF. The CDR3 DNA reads TGTGCCAGCAGCTCTAGCGGGACTAGCGGGAGGGCCTACGAGCAGTACTTC.

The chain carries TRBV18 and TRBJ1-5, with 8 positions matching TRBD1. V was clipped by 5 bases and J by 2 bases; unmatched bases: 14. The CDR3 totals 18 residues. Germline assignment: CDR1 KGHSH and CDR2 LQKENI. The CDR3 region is CASSNRTGLGLGNQPQHF. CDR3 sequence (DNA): TGTGCCAGCTCAAACCGGACAGGGCTGGGACTTGGCAATCAGCCCCAGCATTTT. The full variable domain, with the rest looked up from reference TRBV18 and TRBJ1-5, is NAGVMQNPRHLVRRRGQEARLRCSPMKGHSHVYWYRQLPEEGLKFMVYLQKENIIDESGMPKERFSAEFPKEGPSILRIQQVVRGDSAAYFCASSNRTGLGLGNQPQHFGDGTRLSIL.

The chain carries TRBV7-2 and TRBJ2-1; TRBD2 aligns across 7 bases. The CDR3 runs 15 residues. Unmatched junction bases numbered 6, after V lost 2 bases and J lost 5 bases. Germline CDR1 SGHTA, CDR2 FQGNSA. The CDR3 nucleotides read TGTGCCAGCAGCTTAATGGTCGGGAGGAACAATGAGCAGTTCTTC. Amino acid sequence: CASSLMVGRNNEQFF.

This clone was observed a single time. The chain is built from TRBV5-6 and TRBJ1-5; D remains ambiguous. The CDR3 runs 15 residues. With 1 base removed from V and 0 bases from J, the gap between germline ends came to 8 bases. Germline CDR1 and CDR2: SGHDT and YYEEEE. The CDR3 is CASSLFRDSNQPQHF. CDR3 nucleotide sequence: TGTGCCAGCAGCTTGTTCCGGGATAGCAATCAGCCCCAGCATTTT.

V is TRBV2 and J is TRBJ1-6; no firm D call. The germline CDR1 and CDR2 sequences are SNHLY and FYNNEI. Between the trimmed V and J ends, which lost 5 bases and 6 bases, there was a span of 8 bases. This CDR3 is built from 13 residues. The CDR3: CASSRQVNSPLHF. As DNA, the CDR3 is TGTGCCAGCAGTCGTCAGGTTAATTCACCCCTCCACTTT.

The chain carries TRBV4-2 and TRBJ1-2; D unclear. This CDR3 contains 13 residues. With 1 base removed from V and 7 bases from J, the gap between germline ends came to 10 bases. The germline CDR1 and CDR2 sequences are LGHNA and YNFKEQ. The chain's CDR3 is CASSQASELGYTF. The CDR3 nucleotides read TGTGCCAGCAGCCAAGCCAGCGAGCTTGGCTACACCTTC.

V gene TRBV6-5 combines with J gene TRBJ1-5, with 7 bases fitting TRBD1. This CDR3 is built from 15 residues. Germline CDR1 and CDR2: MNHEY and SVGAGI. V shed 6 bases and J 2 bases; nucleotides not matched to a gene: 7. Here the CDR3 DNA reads TGTGCCAGCAGGCTTAAGGGGGCTGGCAATCAGCCCCAGCATTTT. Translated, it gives CASRLKGAGNQPQHF.

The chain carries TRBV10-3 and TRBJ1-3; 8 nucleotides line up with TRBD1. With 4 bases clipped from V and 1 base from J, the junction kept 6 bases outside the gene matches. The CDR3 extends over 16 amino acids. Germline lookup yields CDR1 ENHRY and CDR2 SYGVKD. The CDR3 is CAISGPGGISGNTIYF. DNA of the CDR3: TGTGCCATCAGTGGGCCAGGGGGCATATCTGGAAACACCATATATTTT.

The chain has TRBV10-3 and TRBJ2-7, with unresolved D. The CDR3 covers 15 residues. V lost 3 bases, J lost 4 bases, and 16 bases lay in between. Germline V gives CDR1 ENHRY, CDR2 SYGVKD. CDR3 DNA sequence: TGTGCCATCAGTGACCAGACACAAGTACGATACGAGCAGTACTTC. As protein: CAISDQTQVRYEQYF.

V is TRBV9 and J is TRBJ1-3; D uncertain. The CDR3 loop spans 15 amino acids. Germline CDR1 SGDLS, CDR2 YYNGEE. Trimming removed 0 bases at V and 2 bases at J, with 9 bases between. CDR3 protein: CASSVESAAGNTIYF. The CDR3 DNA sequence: TGTGCCAGCAGCGTAGAGAGTGCGGCTGGAAACACCATATATTTT.

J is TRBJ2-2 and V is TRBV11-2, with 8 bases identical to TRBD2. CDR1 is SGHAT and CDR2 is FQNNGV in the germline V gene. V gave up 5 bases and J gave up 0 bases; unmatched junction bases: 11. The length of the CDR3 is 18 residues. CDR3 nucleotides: TGTGCCAGCAGCCCCTCGGGAGGGCAAACCTCGAACACCGGGGAGCTGTTTTTT. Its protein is CASSPSGGQTSNTGELFF.

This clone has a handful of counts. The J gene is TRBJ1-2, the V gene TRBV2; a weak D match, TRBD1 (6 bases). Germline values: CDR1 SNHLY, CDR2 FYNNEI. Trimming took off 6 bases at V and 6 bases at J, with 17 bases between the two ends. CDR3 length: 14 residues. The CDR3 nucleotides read TGTGCCAGCAGGGGCAGGACAGTGGCGAATGGCTACACCTTC. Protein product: CASRGRTVANGYTF.

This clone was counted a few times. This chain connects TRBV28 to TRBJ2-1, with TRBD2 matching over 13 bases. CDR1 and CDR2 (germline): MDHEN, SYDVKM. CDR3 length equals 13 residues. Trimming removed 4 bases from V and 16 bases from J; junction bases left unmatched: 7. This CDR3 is CASSSGLAGRKFF. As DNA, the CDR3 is TGTGCCAGCAGTTCGGGACTAGCGGGAAGGAAATTCTTC.

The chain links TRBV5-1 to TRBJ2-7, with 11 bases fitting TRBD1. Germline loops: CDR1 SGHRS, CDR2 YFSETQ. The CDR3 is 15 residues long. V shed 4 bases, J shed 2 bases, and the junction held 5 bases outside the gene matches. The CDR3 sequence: CASSPRTGGAYEQYF. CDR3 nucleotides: TGCGCCAGCAGCCCTCGGACAGGGGGCGCCTACGAGCAGTACTTC.

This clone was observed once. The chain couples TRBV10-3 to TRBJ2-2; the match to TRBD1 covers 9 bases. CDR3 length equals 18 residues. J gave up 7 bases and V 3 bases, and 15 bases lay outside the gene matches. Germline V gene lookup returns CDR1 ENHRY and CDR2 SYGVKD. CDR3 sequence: CAISDHTWAGQGSGELFF. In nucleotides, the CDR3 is TGTGCCATCAGTGACCACACTTGGGCTGGACAGGGGAGCGGGGAGCTGTTTTTT.

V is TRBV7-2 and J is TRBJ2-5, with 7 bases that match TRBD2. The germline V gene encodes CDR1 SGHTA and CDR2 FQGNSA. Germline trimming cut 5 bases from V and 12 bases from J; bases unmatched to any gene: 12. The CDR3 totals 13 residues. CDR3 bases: TGTGCCAGCAGCCCAAACTACGGGGGAGGGGAGTACTTC. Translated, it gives CASSPNYGGGEYF.

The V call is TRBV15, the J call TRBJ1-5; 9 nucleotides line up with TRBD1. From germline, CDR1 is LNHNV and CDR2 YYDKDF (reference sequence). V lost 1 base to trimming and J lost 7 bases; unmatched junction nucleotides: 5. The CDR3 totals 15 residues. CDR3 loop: CATSRVGTGIQPQHF. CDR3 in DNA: TGTGCCACCAGCAGAGTGGGGACAGGGATCCAGCCCCAGCATTTT.

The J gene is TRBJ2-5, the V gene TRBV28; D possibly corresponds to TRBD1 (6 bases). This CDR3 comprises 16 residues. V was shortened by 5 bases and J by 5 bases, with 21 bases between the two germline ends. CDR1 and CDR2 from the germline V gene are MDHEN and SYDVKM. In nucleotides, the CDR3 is TGTGCCAGCAGTCCGTCAGGGGATGGGTTGGGTGAGACCCAGTACTTC. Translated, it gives CASSPSGDGLGETQYF.

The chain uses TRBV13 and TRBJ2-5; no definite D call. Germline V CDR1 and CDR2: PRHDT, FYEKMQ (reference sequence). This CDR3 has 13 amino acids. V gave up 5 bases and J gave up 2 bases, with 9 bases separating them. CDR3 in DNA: TGTGCCAGCAGCCCTCGCCAGCAAGAGACCCAGTACTTC. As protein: CASSPRQQETQYF.

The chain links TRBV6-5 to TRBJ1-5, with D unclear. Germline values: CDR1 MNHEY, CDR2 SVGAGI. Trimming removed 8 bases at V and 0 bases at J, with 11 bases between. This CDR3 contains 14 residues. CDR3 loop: CASGRGFSNQPQHF. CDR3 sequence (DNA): TGTGCCAGCGGACGCGGGTTTAGCAATCAGCCCCAGCATTTT.

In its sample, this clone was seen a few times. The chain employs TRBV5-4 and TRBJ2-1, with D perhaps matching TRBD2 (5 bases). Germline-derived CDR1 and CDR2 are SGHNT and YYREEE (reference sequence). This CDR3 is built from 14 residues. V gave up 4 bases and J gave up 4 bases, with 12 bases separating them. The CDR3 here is CASSPESGYNEQFF. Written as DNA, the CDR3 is TGTGCCAGCAGCCCCGAATCGGGGTACAATGAGCAGTTCTTC.